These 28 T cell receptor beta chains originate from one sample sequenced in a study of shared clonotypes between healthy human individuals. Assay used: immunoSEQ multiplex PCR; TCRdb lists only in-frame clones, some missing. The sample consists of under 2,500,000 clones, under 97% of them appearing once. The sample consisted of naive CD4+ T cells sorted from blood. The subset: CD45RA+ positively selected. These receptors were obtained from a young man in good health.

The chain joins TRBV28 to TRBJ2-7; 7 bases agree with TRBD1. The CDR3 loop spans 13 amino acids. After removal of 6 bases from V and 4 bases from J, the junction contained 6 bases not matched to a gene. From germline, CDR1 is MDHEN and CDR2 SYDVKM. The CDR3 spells CASSRDSLYEQYF. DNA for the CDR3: TGTGCCAGCAGCCGGGACAGCTTATACGAGCAGTACTTC.

The DNA for the CDR3 is TGTGCCAGCATCCAGTCTGAGTATAATTCACCCCTCCACTTT. It specifies CASIQSEYNSPLHF. J is TRBJ1-6 and V is TRBV6-6; D gene ambiguous. Looked up from germline, CDR1 is MNHNY and CDR2 is SVGAGI (reference sequence). The CDR3 covers 14 residues. V dropped 7 bases and J dropped 4 bases, with 11 bases sitting between them.

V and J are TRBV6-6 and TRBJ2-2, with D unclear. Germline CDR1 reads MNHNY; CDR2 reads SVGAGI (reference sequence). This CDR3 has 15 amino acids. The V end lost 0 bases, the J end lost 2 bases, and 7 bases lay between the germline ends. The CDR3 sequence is CASSYSNSNTGELFF. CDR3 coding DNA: TGTGCCAGCAGTTACTCGAACAGTAACACCGGGGAGCTGTTTTTT.

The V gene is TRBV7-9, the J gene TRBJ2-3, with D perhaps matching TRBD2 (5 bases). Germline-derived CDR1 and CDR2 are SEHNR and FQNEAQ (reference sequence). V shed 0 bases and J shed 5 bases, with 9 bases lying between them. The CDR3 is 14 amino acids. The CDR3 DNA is TGTGCCAGCAGCTTAGCGGGCCGGGGAGATACGCAGTATTTT. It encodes CASSLAGRGDTQYF. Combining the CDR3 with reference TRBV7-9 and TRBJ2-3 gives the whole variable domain DTGVSQNPRHKITKRGQNVTFRCDPISEHNRLYWYRQTLGQGPEFLTYFQNEAQLEKSRLLSDRFSAERPKGSFSTLEIQRTEQGDSAMYLCASSLAGRGDTQYFGPGTRLTVL.

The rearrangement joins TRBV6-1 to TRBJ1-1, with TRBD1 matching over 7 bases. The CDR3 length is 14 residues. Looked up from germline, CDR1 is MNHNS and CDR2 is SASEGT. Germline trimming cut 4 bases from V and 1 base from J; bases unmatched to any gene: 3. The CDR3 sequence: CASSVTGSNTEAFF. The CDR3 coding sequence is TGTGCCAGCAGTGTGACAGGGTCGAACACTGAAGCTTTCTTT.

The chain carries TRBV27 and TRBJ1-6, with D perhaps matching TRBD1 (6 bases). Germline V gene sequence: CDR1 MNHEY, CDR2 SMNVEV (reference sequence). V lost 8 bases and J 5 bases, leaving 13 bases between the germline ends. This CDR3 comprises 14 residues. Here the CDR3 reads CASQQGTDNSPLHF. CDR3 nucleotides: TGTGCCAGCCAACAGGGAACGGATAATTCACCCCTCCACTTT.

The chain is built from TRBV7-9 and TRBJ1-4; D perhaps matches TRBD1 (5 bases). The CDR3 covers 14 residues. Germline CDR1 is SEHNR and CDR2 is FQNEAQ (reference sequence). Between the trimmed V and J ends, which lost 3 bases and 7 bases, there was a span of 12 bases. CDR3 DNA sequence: TGTGCCAGCAGCTTTAGCCGGGGGAGTGAAAAACTGTTTTTT. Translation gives CASSFSRGSEKLFF.

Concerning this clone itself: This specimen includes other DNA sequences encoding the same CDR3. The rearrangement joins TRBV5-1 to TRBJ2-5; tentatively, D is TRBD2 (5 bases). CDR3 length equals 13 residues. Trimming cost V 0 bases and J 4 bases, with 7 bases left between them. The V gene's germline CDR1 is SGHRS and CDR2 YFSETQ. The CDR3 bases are TGCGCCAGCAGCTTGGTAGGAGGAGAGACCCAGTACTTC. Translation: CASSLVGGETQYF.

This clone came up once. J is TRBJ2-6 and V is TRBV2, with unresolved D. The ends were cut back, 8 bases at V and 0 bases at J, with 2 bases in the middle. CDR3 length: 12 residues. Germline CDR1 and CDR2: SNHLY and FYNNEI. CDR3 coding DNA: TGTGCCAGCGACTCTGGGGCCAACGTCCTGACTTTC. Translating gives CASDSGANVLTF.

The CDR3 DNA reads TGTGCCAGCTCGGCAGAAGACACCGATGCAGTGGGCGAGCAGTACTTC. This codes for CASSAEDTDAVGEQYF. The gene calls are TRBV18 and TRBJ2-7; no clear D gene. This CDR3 has 16 residues. Trimming left V 6 bases short and J 6 bases short, with 24 bases between. Germline values: CDR1 KGHSH, CDR2 LQKENI.

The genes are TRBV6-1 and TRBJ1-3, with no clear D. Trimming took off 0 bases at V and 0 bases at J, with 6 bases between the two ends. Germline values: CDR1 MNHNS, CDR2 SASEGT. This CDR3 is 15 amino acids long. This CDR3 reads CASSEAILSGNTIYF. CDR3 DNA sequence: TGTGCCAGCAGTGAAGCAATCCTCTCTGGAAACACCATATATTTT.

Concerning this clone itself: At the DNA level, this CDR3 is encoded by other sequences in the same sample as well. CDR3 amino acids: CASSPPSGGFYNEQFF. As DNA, the CDR3 is TGTGCCAGCTCACCACCGTCAGGGGGCTTTTACAATGAGCAGTTCTTC. The chain couples TRBV18 to TRBJ2-1; 8 bases align to TRBD1. The germline gives CDR1 KGHSH, CDR2 LQKENI. V lost 0 bases and J lost 4; bases outside the gene matches: 5. The CDR3 extends over 16 amino acids.

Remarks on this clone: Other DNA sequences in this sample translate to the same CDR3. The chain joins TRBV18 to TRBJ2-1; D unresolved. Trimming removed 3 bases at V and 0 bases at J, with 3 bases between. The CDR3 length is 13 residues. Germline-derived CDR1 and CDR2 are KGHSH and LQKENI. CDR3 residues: CASSPSSYNEQFF. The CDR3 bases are TGTGCCAGCTCACCGAGCTCCTACAATGAGCAGTTCTTC.

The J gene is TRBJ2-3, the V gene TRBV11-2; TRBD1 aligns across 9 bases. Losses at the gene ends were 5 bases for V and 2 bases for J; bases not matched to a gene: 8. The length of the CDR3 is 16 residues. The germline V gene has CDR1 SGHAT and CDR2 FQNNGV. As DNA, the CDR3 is TGTGCCAGCAGCCTGACCGGGACAGGGTACACAGATACGCAGTATTTT. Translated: CASSLTGTGYTDTQYF.

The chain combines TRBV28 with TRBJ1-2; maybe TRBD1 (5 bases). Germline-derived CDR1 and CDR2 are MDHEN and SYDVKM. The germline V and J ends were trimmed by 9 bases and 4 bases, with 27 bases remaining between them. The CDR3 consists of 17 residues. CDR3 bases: TGTGCCAGTGTGGGGACGGCGGTACAAGTGGGAATCTATGGCTACACCTTC. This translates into CASVGTAVQVGIYGYTF.

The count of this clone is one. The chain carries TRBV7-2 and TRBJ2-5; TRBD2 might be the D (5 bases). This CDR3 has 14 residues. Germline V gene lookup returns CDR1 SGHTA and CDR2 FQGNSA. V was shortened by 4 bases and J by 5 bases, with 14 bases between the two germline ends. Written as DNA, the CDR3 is TGTGCCAGCAGCTCGATTGGGAGCATTGAGACCCAGTACTTC. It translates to CASSSIGSIETQYF.

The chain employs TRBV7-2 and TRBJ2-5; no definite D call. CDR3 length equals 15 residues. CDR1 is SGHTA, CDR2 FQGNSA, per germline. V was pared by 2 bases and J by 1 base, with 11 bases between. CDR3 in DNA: TGTGCCAGCAGCTTAAAACAGCTGGGCCAAGAGACCCAGTACTTC. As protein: CASSLKQLGQETQYF. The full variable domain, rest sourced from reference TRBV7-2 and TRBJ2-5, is GAGVSQSPSNKVTEKGKDVELRCDPISGHTALYWYRQSLGQGLEFLIYFQGNSAPDKSGLPSDRFSAERTGGSVSTLTIQRTQQEDSAVYLCASSLKQLGQETQYFGPGTRLLVL.

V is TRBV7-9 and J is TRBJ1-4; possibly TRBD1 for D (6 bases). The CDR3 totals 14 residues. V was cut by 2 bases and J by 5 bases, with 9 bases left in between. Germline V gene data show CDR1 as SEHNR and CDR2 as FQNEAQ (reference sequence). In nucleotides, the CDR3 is TGTGCCAGCAGCTTAATAACAGGGAATGAAAAACTGTTTTTT. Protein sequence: CASSLITGNEKLFF.

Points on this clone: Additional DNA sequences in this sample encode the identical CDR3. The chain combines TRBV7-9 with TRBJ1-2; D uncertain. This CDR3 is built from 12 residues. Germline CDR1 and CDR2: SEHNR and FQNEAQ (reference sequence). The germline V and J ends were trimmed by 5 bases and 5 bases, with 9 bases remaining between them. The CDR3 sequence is CASSPGGYGYTF. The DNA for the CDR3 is TGTGCCAGCAGCCCCGGCGGGTATGGCTACACCTTC.

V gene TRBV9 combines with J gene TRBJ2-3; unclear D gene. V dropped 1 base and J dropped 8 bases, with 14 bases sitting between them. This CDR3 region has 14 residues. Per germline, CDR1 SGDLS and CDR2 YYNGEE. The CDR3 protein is CASSVSPGVGTQYF. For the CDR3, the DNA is TGTGCCAGCAGCGTATCTCCAGGCGTTGGTACGCAGTATTTT.

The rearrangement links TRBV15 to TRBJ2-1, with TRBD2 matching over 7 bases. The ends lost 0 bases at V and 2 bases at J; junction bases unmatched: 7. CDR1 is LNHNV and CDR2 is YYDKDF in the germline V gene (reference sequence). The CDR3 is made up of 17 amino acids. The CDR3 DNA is TGTGCCACCAGCAGAGAGAGGGCGGGAGAGGCCTACAATGAGCAGTTCTTC. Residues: CATSRERAGEAYNEQFF.

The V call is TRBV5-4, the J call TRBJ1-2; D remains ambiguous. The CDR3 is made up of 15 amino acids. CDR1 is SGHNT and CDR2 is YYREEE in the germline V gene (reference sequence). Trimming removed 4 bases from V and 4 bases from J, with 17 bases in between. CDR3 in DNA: TGTGCCAGCAGCCCCCCAGGAACCATGAGCTATGGCTACACCTTC. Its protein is CASSPPGTMSYGYTF. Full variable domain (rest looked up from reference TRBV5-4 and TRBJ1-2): ETGVTQSPTHLIKTRGQQVTLRCSSQSGHNTVSWYQQALGQGPQFIFQYYREEENGRGNFPPRFSGLQFPNYSSELNVNALELDDSALYLCASSPPGTMSYGYTFGSGTRLTVV.

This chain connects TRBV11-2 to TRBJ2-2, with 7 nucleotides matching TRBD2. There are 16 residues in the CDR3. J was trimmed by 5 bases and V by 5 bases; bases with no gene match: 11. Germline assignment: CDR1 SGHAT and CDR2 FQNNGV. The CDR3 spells CASSPSRLADTGELFF. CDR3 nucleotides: TGTGCCAGCAGCCCATCGAGGCTAGCGGATACCGGGGAGCTGTTTTTT.

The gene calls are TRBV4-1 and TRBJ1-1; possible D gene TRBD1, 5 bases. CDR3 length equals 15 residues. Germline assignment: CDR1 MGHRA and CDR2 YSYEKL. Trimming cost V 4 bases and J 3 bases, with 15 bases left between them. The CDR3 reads CASSPGDPLDTEAFF. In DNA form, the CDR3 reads TGCGCCAGCAGCCCGGGGGACCCATTGGACACTGAAGCTTTCTTT.

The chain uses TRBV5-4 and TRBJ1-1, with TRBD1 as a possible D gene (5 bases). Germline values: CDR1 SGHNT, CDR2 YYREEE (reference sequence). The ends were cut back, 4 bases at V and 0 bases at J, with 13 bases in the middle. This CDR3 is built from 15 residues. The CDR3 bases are TGTGCCAGCAGCCGGGACTTCTCCATGAACACTGAAGCTTTCTTT. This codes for CASSRDFSMNTEAFF.

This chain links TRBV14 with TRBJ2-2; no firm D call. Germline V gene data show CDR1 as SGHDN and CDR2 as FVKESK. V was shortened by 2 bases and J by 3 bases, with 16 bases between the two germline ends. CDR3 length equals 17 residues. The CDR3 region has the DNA TGTGCCAGCAGCCAATGGGCTTGGATTCAGGACACCGGGGAGCTGTTTTTT. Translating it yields CASSQWAWIQDTGELFF. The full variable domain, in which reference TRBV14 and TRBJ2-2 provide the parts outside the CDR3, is EAGVTQFPSHSVIEKGQTVTLRCDPISGHDNLYWYRRVMGKEIKFLLHFVKESKQDESGMPNNRFLAERTGGTYSTLKVQPAELEDSGVYFCASSQWAWIQDTGELFFGEGSRLTVL.

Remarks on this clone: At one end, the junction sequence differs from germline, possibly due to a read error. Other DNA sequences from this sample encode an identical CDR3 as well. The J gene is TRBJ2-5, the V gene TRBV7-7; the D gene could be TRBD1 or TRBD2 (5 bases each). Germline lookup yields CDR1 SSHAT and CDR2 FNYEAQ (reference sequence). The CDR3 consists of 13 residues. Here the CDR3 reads CASSLGVGETQYF. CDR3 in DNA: TGTGCTAGCAGCTTGGGGGTAGGGGAGACCCAGTACTTC.

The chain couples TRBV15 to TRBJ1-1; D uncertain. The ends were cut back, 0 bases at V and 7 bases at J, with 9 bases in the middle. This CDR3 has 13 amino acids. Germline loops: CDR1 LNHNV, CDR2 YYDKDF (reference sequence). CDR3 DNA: TGTGCCACCAGCAGAGAGCCCGCCTTTGAAGCTTTCTTT. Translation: CATSREPAFEAFF.